This T cell receptor beta chain appears in the sequencing data of a study of cytomegalovirus exposure and HLA in healthy donors. General observations from the study: A later analysis, which compared TCR beta chains of equal frequency, found the HLA-associated ones more clonally expanded. By HLA locus, TCR association rates varied in a later analysis, with DRB1 showing the most and HLA-C the fewest.

Vbeta (60) and Jbeta (13) primers were used in the PCR. The method was immunoSEQ multiplex PCR; TCRdb's version includes in-frame clones alone and lacks a portion of them. This table has 98,000 or so clones, around 82% appearing once. With respect to this clone: Its target is unknown.

This CDR3 region has 16 residues. Germline values: CDR1 SNHLY, CDR2 FYNNEI. Trimming left V 6 bases short and J 0 bases short, with 17 bases between. The chain combines TRBV2 with TRBJ1-1, with D unclear. Sequenced material: PBMCs. This clonotype was sampled from a middle-aged woman in good health and CMV-seronegative. CDR3: CASRKEDTPMNTEAFF. Written as DNA, the CDR3 is TGTGCCAGCAGGAAAGAAGACACTCCGATGAACACTGAAGCTTTCTTT.